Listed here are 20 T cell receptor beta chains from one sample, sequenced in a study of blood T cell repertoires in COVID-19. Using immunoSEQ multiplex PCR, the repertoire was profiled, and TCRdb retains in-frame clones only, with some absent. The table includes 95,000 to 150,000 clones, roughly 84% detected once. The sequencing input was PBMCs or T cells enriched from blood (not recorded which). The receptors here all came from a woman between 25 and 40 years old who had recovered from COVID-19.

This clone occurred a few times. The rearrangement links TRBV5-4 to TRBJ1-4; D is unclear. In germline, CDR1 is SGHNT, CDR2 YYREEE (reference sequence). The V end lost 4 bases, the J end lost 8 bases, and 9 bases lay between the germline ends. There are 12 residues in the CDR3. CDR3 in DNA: TGTGCCAGCAGCCCTGACGGGGAAAAACTGTTTTTT. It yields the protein CASSPDGEKLFF.

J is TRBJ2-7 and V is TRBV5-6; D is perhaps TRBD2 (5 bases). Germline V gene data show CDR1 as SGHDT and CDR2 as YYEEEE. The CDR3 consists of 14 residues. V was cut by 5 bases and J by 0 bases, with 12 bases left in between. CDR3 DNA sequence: TGTGCCAGCAGACCGGACTGGAGCTCCTACGAGCAGTACTTC. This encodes CASRPDWSSYEQYF.

The CDR3 nucleotides read TGCGCCAGCAGCCAAGCATTCTCCTACGAGCAGTACTTC. Its translation is CASSQAFSYEQYF. The chain combines TRBV4-3 with TRBJ2-7; no firm D call. Germline loops: CDR1 LGHNA, CDR2 YSLEER. Trimming removed 1 base from V and 0 bases from J, with 4 bases in between. The CDR3 consists of 13 residues.

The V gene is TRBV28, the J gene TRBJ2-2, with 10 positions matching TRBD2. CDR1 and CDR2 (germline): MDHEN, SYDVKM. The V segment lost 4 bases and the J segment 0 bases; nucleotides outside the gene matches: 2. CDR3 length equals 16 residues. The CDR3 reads CASSYLAGANTGELFF. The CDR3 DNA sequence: TGTGCCAGCAGTTATCTAGCGGGGGCGAACACCGGGGAGCTGTTTTTT.

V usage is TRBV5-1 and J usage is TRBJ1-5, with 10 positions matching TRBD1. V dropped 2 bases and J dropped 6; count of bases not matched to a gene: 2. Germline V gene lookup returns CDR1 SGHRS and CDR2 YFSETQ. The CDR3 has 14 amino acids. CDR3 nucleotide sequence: TGCGCCAGCAGCTTAAGACAGGGGGCTCAGCCCCAGCATTTT. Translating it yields CASSLRQGAQPQHF.

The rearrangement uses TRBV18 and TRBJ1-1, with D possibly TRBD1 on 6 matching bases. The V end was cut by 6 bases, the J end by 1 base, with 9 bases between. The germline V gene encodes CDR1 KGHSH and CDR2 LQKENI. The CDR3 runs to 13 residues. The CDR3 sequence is CASSAGENTEAFF. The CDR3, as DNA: TGTGCCAGCTCTGCAGGGGAGAACACTGAAGCTTTCTTT.

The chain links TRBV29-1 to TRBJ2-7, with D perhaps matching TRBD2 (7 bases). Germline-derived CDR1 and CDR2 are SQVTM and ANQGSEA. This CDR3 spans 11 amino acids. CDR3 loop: CSGRVGGEQYF. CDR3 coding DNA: TGCAGTGGGAGGGTAGGGGGAGAGCAGTACTTC.

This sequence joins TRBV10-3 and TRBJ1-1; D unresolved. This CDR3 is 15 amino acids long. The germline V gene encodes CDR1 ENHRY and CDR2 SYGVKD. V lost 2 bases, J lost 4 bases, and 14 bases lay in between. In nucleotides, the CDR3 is TGTGCCATCAGTGAGCCCGGGAGTTCGGGCACTGAAGCTTTCTTT. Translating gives CAISEPGSSGTEAFF.

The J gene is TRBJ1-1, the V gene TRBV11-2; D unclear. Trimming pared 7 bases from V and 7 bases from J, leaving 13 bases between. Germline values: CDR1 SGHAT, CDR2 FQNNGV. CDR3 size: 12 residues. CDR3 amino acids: CASTHGGFEAFF. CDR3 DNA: TGTGCCAGCACCCATGGAGGCTTTGAAGCTTTCTTT.

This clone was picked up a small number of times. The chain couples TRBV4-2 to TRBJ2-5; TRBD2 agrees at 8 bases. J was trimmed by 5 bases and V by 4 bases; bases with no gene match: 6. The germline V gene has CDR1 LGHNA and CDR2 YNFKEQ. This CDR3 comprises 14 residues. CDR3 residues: CASSPRGGKETQYF. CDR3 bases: TGTGCCAGCAGCCCCCGGGGGGGAAAGGAGACCCAGTACTTC.

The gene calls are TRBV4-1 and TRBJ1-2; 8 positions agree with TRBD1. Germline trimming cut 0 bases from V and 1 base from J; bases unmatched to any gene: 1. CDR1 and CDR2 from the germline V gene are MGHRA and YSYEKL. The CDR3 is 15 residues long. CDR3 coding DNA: TGCGCCAGCAGCCAAGAGACAGGGGTTAACTATGGCTACACCTTC. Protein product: CASSQETGVNYGYTF.

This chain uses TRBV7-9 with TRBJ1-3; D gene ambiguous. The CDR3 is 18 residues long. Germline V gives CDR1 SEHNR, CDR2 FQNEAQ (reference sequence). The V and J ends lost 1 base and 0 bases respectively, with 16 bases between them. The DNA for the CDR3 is TGTGCCAGCAGCTTAGGCTGGGGAGACACCCGCTCTGGAAACACCATATATTTT. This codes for CASSLGWGDTRSGNTIYF.

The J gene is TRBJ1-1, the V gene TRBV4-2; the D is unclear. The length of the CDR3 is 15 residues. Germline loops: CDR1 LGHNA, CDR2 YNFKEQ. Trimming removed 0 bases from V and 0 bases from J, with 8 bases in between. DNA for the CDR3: TGTGCCAGCAGCCAAGACCGGGTGCTGAACACTGAAGCTTTCTTT. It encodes CASSQDRVLNTEAFF.

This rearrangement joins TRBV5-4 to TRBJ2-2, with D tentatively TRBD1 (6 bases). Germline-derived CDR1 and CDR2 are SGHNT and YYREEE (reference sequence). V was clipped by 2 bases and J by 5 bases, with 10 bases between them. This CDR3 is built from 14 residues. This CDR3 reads CASSLPTGTGELFF. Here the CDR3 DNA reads TGTGCCAGCAGCTTACCGACAGGAACCGGGGAGCTGTTTTTT.

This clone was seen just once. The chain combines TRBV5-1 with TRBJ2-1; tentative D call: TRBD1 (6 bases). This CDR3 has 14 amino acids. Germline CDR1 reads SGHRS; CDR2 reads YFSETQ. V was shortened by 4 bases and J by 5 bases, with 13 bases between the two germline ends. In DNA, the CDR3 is TGCGCCAGCAGCGATAACCAGGGGAACAATGAGCAGTTCTTC. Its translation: CASSDNQGNNEQFF. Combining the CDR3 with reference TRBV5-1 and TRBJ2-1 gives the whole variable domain KAGVTQTPRYLIKTRGQQVTLSCSPISGHRSVSWYQQTPGQGLQFLFEYFSETQRNKGNFPGRFSGRQFSNSRSEMNVSTLELGDSALYLCASSDNQGNNEQFFGPGTRLTVL.

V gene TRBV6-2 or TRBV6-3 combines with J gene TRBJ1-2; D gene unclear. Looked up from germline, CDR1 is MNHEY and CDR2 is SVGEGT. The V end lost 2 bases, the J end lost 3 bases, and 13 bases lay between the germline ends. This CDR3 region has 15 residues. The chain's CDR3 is CASSYLRGFDYGYTF. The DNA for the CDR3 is TGTGCCAGCAGTTACCTTCGAGGGTTTGACTATGGCTACACCTTC.

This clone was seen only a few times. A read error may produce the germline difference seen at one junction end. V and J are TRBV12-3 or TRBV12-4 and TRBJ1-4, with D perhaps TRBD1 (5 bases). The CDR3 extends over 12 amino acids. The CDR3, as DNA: TGTGCCAGCAGTTTAGCCAGGGATCCAAAGGTTTTT. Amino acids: CASSLARDPKVF.

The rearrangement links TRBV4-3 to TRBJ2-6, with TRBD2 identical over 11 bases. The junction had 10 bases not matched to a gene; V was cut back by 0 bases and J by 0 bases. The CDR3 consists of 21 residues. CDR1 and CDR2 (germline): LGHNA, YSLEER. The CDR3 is CASSQDFILAGVGSGANVLTF. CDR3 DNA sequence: TGCGCCAGCAGCCAAGATTTTATACTAGCGGGAGTGGGCTCTGGGGCCAACGTCCTGACTTTC.

The CDR3 protein is CASSLRKVGAGGQFF. The CDR3 bases are TGTGCCAGCAGCTTAAGGAAAGTAGGGGCAGGCGGGCAGTTCTTC. The chain employs TRBV7-3 and TRBJ2-1; a weak D match, TRBD1 (5 bases). The CDR3 has 15 residues. V gave up 1 base and J gave up 12 bases, with 19 bases separating them. Per the germline V gene, CDR1 is SGHTA and CDR2 is FQGTGA.

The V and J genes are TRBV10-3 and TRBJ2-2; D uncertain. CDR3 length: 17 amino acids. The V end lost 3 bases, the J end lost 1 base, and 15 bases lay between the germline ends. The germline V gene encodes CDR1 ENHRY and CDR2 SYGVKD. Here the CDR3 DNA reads TGTGCCATCAGTGACCCTCGACTCGTACGGAACACCGGGGAGCTGTTTTTT. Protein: CAISDPRLVRNTGELFF.